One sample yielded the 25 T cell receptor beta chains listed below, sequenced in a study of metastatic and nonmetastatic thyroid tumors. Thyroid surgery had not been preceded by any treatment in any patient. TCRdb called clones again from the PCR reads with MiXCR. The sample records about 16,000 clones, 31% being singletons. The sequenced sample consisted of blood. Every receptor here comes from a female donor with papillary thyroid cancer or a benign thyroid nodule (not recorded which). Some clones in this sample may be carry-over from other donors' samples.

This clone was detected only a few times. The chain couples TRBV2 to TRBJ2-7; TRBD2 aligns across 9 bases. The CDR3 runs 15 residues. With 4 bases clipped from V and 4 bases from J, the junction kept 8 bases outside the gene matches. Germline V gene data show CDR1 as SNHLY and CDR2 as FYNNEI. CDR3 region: CASSGLAGGLYEQYF. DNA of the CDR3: TGTGCCAGCAGTGGGTTGGCGGGAGGGCTTTACGAGCAGTACTTC.

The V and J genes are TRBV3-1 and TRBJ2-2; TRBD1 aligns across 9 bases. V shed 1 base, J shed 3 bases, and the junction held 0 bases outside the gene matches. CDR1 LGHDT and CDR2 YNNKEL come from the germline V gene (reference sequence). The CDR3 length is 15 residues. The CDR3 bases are TGTGCCAGCAGCCAAGGGGACAGGGACACCGGGGAGCTGTTTTTT. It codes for CASSQGDRDTGELFF.

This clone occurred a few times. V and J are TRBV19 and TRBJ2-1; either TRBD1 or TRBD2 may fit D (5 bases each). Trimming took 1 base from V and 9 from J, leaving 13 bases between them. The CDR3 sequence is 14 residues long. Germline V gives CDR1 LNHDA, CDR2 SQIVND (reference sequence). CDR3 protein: CASSIALGRGEQFF. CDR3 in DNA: TGTGCCAGTAGTATAGCTCTGGGACGAGGTGAGCAGTTCTTC.

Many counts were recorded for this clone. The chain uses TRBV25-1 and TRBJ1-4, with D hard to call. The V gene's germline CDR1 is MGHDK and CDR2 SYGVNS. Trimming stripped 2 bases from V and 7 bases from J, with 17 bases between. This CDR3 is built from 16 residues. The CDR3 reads CASSEGWTGPGEKLFF. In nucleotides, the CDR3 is TGTGCCAGCAGTGAAGGGTGGACCGGGCCGGGTGAAAAACTGTTTTTT.

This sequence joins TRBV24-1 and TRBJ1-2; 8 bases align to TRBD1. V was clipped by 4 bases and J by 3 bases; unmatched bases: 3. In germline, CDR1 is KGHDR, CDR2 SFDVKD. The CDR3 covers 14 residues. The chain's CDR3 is CATSDQDRDYGYTF. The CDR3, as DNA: TGTGCCACCAGTGACCAGGACAGGGACTATGGCTACACCTTC.

The CDR3 DNA sequence: TGCAGTGCTAGAGTCACCCCGCAGAAGAACACCGGGGAGCTGTTTTTT. Encoded protein: CSARVTPQKNTGELFF. The V and J genes are TRBV20-1 and TRBJ2-2; no reliable D call. This CDR3 contains 16 residues. Trimming cost V 1 base and J 1 base, with 13 bases left between them. From germline, CDR1 is DFQATT and CDR2 SNEGSKA (reference sequence).

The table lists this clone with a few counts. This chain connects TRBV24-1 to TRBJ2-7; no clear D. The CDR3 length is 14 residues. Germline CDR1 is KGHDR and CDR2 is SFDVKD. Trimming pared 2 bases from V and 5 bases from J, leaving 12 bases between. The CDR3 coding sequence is TGTGCCACCAGTGATTCAGGTCCGATTCACGAGCAGTACTTC. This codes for CATSDSGPIHEQYF.

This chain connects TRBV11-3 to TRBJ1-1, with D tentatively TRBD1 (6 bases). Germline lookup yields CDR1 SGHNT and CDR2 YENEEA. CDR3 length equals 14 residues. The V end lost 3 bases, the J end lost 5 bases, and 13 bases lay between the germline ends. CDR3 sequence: CASSFQGGGTEAFF. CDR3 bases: TGTGCCAGCAGCTTTCAGGGAGGGGGGACTGAAGCTTTCTTT. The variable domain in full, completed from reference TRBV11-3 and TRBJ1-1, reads EAGVVQSPRYKIIEKKQPVAFWCNPISGHNTLYWYLQNLGQGPELLIRYENEEAVDDSQLPKDRFSAERLKGVDSTLKIQPAELGDSAVYLCASSFQGGGTEAFFGQGTRLTVV.

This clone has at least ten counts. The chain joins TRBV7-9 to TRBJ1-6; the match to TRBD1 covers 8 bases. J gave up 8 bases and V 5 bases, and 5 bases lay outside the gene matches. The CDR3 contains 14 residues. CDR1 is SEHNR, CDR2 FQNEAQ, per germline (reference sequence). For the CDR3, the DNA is TGTGCCAGCAGCACCGGACAGGGAGATTCACCCCTCCACTTT. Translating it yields CASSTGQGDSPLHF.

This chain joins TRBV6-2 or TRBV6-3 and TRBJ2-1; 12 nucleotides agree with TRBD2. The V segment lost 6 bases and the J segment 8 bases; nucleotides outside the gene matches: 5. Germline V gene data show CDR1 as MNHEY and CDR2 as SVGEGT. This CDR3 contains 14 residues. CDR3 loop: CASSGLAGLYEQFF. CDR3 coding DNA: TGTGCCAGCAGCGGACTAGCGGGATTGTATGAGCAGTTCTTC.

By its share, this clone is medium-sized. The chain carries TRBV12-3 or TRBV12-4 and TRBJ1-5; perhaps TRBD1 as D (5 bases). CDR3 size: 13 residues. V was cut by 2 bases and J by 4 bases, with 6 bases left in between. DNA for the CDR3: TGTGCCAGCAGTTTATACAGGAATCAGCCCCAGCATTTT. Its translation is CASSLYRNQPQHF.

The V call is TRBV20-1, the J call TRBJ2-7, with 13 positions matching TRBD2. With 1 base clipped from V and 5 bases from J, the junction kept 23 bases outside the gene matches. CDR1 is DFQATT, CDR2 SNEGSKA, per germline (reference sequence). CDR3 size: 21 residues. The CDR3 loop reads CSARGLQTRTSGSLVVDEQYF. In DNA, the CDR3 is TGCAGTGCTAGAGGTTTACAAACTAGGACTAGCGGGAGCCTCGTCGTCGACGAGCAGTACTTC.

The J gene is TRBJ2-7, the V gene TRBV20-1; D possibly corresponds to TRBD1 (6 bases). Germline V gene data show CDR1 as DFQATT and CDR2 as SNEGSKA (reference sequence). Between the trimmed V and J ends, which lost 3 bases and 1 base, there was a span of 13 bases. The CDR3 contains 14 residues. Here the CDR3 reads CSARDLTGSYEQYF. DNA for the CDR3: TGCAGTGCTAGGGATCTAACAGGGTCCTACGAGCAGTACTTC.

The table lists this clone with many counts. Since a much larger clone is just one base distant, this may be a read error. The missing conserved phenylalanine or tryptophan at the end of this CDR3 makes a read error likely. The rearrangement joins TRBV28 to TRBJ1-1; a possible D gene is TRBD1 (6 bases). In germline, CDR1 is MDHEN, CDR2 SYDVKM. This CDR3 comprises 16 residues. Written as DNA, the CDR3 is TGTGCCGGCAGTTTGCTTATGGGGGCGTGGGACACTGAAGCTTTCTCT. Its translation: CAGSLLMGAWDTEAFS.

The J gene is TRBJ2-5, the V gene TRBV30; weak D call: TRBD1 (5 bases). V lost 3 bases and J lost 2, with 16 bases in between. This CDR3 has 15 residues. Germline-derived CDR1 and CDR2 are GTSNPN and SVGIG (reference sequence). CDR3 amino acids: CAWSPRASLQETQYF. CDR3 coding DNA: TGTGCCTGGAGCCCCAGGGCGAGTTTGCAAGAGACCCAGTACTTC.

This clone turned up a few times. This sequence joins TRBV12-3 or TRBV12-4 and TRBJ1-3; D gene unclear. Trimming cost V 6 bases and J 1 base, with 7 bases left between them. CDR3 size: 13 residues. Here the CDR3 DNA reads TGTGCCAGCAGCCCCCTTTCTGGAAACACCATATATTTT. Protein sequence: CASSPLSGNTIYF.

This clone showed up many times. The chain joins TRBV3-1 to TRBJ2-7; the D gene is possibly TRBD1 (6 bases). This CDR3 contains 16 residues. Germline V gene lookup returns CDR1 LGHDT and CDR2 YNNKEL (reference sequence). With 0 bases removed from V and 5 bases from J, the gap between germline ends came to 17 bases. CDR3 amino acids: CASSQDIGTQSDEQYF. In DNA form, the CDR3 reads TGTGCCAGCAGCCAAGATATCGGGACACAATCGGACGAGCAGTACTTC.

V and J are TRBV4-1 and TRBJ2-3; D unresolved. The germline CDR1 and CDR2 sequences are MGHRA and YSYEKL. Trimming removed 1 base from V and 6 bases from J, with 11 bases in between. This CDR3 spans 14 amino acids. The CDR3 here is CASSQGLGWDTQYF. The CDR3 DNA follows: TGCGCCAGCAGCCAAGGACTGGGCTGGGATACGCAGTATTTT.

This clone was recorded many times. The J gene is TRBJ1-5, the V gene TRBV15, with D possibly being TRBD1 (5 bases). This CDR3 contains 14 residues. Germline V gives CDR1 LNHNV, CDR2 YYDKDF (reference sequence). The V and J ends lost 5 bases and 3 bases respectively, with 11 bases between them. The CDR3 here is CATSVGQDNQPQHF. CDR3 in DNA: TGTGCCACCAGCGTGGGGCAGGACAATCAGCCCCAGCATTTT.

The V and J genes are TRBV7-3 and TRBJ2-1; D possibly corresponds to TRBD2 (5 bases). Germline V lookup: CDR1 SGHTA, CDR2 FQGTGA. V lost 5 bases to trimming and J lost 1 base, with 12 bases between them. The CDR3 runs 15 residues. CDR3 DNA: TGTGCCAGCAGCCCAGGACTGGATTCCTACAATGAGCAGTTCTTC. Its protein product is CASSPGLDSYNEQFF.

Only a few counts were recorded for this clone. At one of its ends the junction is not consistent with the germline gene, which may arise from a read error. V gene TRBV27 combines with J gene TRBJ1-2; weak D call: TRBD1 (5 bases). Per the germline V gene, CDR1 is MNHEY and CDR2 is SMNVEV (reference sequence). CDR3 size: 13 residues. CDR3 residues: CASSPLDSYCYTF. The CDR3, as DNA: TGTGCCAGCAGTCCCCTCGACAGCTATTGCTACACCTTC.

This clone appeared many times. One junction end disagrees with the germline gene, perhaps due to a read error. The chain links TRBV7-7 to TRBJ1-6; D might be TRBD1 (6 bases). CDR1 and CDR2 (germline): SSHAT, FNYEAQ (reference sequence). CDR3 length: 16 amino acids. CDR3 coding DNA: TGTGCTAGCAGCTTAGGAGGGGGTAAGGATAATTCACCCCTCCACTTT. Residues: CASSLGGGKDNSPLHF.

This CDR3 reads CASETSGGAYEQFF. In nucleotides, the CDR3 is TGTGCCAGCGAAACTAGCGGGGGGGCCTATGAGCAGTTCTTC. The rearrangement joins TRBV6-2 or TRBV6-3 to TRBJ2-1; TRBD2 matches at 13 bases. V lost 8 bases to trimming and J lost 8 bases; unmatched junction nucleotides: 6. The germline CDR1 and CDR2 sequences are MNHEY and SVGEGT. CDR3 length: 14 amino acids.

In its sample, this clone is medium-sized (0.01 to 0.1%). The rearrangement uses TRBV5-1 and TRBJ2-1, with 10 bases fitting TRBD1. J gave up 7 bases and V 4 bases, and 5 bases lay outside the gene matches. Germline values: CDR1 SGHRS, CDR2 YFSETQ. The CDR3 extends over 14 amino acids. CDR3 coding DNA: TGCGCCAGCAGCATGGGACAGGGGAGGAATGAGCAGTTCTTC. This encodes CASSMGQGRNEQFF.

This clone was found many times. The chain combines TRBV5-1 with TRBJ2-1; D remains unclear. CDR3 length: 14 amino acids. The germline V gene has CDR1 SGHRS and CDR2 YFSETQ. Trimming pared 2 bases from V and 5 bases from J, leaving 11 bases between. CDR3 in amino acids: CASSFGSTNNEQFF. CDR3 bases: TGCGCCAGCAGCTTTGGTTCTACAAACAATGAGCAGTTCTTC.